The present T cell receptor (beta chain) was sequenced within a study of persistence of HIV-infected CD4 T cells (dated by TCRdb to between 2020 and 2021). For the study in its entirety: The median time participants had been on suppressive ART was about eight years. Peripheral blood samples of up to roughly 180 mL were collected at multiple time points, except for a couple of participants, who underwent leukapheresis at a single time point. Anti-CD3/anti-CD28 stimulation activated a higher proportion of cells, with a lower memory fraction, than antigen stimulation. The study isolated CMV- and HIV-1 Gag-responding CD4+ T cells from ART-treated individuals to examine antigen-driven clonal expansion of HIV-1-infected cells. The clonality of all cells in each sorted population was assessed by TCRbeta sequencing, whereas the clonality of infected cells was assessed by proviral sequencing. The TCR cluster analysis across participants included roughly 8 participants for CMV and about 7 participants for Gag.

For CDR1 and CDR2, the germline V gene (reference sequence) lists DFQATT and SNEGSKA. The CDR3 goes from the cysteine to the phenylalanine over 14 residues. The sequence is cut down to CDR3 DNA, 42 bases in frame from base 1. Between the V and J ends, shortened by 3 bases and 7 bases respectively, the junction contains 19 bases. Overall study outcomes, separate from this receptor: A correlation was observed between TCR oligoclonality and proviral oligoclonality within the same sorted populations. Only a small number of individuals took part in the study, and only a limited range of antigens was tested. Because the TCR analyses were done in bulk, restricting them to just the rare CMV-responding cells that actually carried HIV-1 proviruses was not possible. Enrichment of degenerate expanded CDR3beta sequences was found in antigen-responding cells, suggesting convergent selection of CD4+ responses to CMV and Gag. TCRbeta richness in CMV- and Gag-responding cells was significantly lower than in anti-CD3/anti-CD28-responding cells; CMV-responding cells had higher oligoclonality than CD3/CD28-stimulated and Gag-responding cells.

The immunoSEQ hsTCRB assay version 4, run in survey mode, was used to sequence TCRbeta repertoires from genomic DNA. For TCRbeta sequencing, genomic DNA was diluted to around 9.6 ng/uL, and up to roughly 1 ug was used per sample. The study's processing was this. TCRbeta data analysis was done in ImmunoSeq Analyzer 3.0, and diversity was calculated on productive nucleotide rearrangements. Using the Immunarch R package, the improved Chao index served to estimate lower-bound TCR diversity and the Gini coefficient served to estimate clonality. When different nucleotide rearrangements encoded the same CDR3beta amino acid sequence, each rearrangement was treated as a distinct clonotype. Differential abundance analysis found TCRbeta sequences that were significantly enriched in antigen-responding cells compared with anti-CD3/anti-CD28-activated cells. Using predicted peptide-MHC specificity as the basis, GLIPH2 grouped TCRs into clusters, both for each participant individually and for the merged data sets that combined participants. Sourced from immuneACCESS, this table was stored by TCRdb with only in-frame sequences that have V and J called. A share of the clones is absent; for the studies checked, an unresolved V gene accounts for under half, and the remainder has no known explanation. The DNA was the basis for D and trimming; V, J and clone size are from that table. This sample gives around 39,000 clones in total; more than 70% of them show up just once. The ten biggest clones cover approximately 0.93% of the sample.

The treatment or condition label for this specimen denotes: suppressive antiretroviral therapy. Cells were stimulated with anti-CD3/anti-CD28 magnetic beads as a nonspecific positive control representing the CD4+ T cell repertoire. Sorting of responding CD4+ T cells was based on upregulation of both CD40 ligand and CD69. Participants were HIV-1-infected adults who started suppressive ART during chronic infection. For at least 4 years, the participants' plasma HIV-1 RNA had been undetectable, below 50 copies/mL. To be included, participants needed a CD4+ T cell count above 400 cells/uL and a positive CMV serology. Before stimulation, PBMCs were isolated using density centrifugation and depleted of CD8+ T cells. For approximately 19 hours, the CD8-depleted PBMCs were stimulated with anti-CD28/CD49d costimulation, a CD40-blocking antibody, and enfuvirtide to prevent new infections. Sorting was done on either a Beckman Coulter MoFlo Legacy or an XDP sorter, and propidium iodide was used to exclude dead cells. The QIAamp DNA Mini Kit was used for genomic DNA extraction from samples above one million cells, and the Quick-DNA Microprep Kit was used otherwise.

Regarding this clone: Which antigen it targets is not known. No per-base quality is available; no much larger clone lies one base away.

The sequence was collected from an adult man with HIV who was CMV-seropositive. The sequence joins TRBV20-1 to TRBJ2-7; the D segment may tentatively be TRBD1 or TRBD2, each giving 5 matched bases. The sample consisted of CD4+ T cells sorted from PBMCs after roughly 18-hour stimulation, taken from a patient who received antiretroviral therapy. The cell subset or site label on this specimen signifies: CD40L+CD69+ CD4 T cells responding to anti-CD3/anti-CD28 beads, representing the overall repertoire. The CDR3 in this case is CSASMGDPVREQYF. The nucleotides are TGCAGTGCTAGTATGGGGGATCCGGTTCGGGAGCAGTACTTC.